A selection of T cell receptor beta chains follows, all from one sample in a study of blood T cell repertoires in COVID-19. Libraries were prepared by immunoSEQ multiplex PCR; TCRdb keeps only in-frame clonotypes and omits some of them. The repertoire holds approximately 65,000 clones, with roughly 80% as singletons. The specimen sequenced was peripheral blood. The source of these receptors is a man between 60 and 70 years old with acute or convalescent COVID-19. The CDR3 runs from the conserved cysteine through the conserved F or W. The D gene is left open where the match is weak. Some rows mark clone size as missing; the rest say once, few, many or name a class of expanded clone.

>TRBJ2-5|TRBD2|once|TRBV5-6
TGTGCCAGCAGCTTGCTGGGCGGGGGTCAAGAGACCCAGTACTTC
CASSLLGGGQETQYF
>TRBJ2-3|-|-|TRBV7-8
TGTGCCAGCAGCTTGTCCCTCACAGATACGCAGTATTTT
CASSLSLTDTQYF
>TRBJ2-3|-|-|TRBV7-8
TGTGCCAGCAGCCTGTTGGGCCTTGGCACAGATACGCAGTATTTT
CASSLLGLGTDTQYF
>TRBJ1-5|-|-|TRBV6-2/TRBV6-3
TGTGCCAGCAGCCGATTAGTTAGCCAGGGGCATCAGCCCCAGCATTTT
CASSRLVSQGHQPQHF
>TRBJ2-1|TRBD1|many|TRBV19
TGTGCCAGTAGTGGCCGGGACAGGATCGATGAGCAGTTCTTC
CASSGRDRIDEQFF
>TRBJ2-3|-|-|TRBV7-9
TGTGCCAGCAGCTTAGCCCCTAGCACAGATACGCAGTATTTT
CASSLAPSTDTQYF
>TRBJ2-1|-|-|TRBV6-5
TGTGCCAGCTCACGACAGACTCCCTACAATGAGCAGTTCTTC
CASSRQTPYNEQFF
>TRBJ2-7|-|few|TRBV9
TGTGCCAGCAGCCTGACACAGGGCTCCTACGAGCAGTACTTC
CASSLTQGSYEQYF
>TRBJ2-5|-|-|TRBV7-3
TGTGCCAGCAGCTTAACGTCAGGGGAGGGAGAGACCCAGTACTTC
CASSLTSGEGETQYF
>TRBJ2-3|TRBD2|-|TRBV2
TGTGCCAGCAGTGAGAACTTAGCGGGAGTCACAGATACGCAGTATTTT
CASSENLAGVTDTQYF
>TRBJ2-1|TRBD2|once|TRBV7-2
TGTGCCAGCAGCTCCGGCGGGAGTTATGAGCAGTTCTTC
CASSSGGSYEQFF
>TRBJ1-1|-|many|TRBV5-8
TGTGCCAGCAGCGTCCCAGAAGCTTTCTTT
CASSVPEAFF
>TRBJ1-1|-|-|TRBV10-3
TGTGCCATCAGGCCGCGAGGTGTTGACACTGAAGCTTTCTTT
CAIRPRGVDTEAFF
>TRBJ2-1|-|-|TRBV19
TGTGCCAGTAGTATTACGGGAAATTTGGGATGGGATGAGCAGTTCTTC
CASSITGNLGWDEQFF
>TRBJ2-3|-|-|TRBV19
TGTGCCAGTAGTACCTCCCTGCGGGCAGGTGGCACAGATACGCAGTATTTT
CASSTSLRAGGTDTQYF
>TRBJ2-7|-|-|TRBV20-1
TGCAGTGCTAGTTCAGTCCCCCCCTACGAGCAGTACTTC
CSASSVPPYEQYF
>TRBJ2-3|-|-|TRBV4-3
TGCGCCAGCAGCCAAGATACGGGTGCAGATACGCAGTATTTT
CASSQDTGADTQYF
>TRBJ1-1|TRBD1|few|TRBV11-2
TGTGCCAGCAGCCCCCTTCGGACAGGGAAGAACACTGAAGCTTTCTTT
CASSPLRTGKNTEAFF
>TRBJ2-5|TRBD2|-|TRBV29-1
TGCAGCGTTGAAGGCGGGAGGGGACTTAAGGACGGGACCCAGTACTTC
CSVEGGRGLKDGTQYF
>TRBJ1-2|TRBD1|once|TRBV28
TGTGCCTGCCGGGACAGCCTCTATGGCTACACCTTC
CACRDSLYGYTF
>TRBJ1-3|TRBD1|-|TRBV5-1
TGCGCCAGCAGCGCCCCGGGACAGGGGGCATCTGGAAACACCATATATTTT
CASSAPGQGASGNTIYF
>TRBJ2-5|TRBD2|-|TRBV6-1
TGTGCCAGCAGTGAAGCGGCGGGAGGGCCAGAGACCCAGTACTTC
CASSEAAGGPETQYF
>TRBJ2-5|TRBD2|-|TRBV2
TGTGCCAGCAGTGGCCCGGGAGGGCGTGGGGAGACCCAGTACTTC
CASSGPGGRGETQYF
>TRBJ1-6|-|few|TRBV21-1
TGTGCCAGCAGCAAAGCTCCGGGTAGGTGGTCACCCCTCCACTTT
CASSKAPGRWSPLHF
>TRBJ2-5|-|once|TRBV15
TGTGCCACCAGCAGAGATCCGACAGGACAAGAGACCCAGTACTTC
CATSRDPTGQETQYF
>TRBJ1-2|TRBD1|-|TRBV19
TGTGCCACTCAGGGGGCGGGCTATGGCTACACCTTC
CATQGAGYGYTF
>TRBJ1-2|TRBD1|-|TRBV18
TGTGCCAGCTCACCAAGGCAGGGGGACGACTACACCTTC
CASSPRQGDDYTF
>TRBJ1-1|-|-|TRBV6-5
TGTGCCAGCTGGCTAGCGAACACTGAAGCTTTCTTT
CASWLANTEAFF
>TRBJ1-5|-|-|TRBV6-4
TGTGCCAGCAGTCCTCGGGGAGGGCGCAATCAGCCCCAGCATTTT
CASSPRGGRNQPQHF
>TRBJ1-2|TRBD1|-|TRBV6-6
TGTGCCAGCACCCGGGACAGTTATGGCTACACCTTC
CASTRDSYGYTF
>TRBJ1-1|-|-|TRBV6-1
TGTGCCAGCAGTGAAGTTTGGGGGGGGACTGAAGCTTTCTTT
CASSEVWGGTEAFF
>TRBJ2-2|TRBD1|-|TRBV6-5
TGTGCCAGCAGCCGGACAGGGGGCACCGGGGAGCTGTTTTTT
CASSRTGGTGELFF
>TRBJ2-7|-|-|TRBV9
TGTGCCAGCAGCGCTGGGTCGGGGTCAGGACTAAAGGAGCAGTACTTC
CASSAGSGSGLKEQYF
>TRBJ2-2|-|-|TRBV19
TGTGCCAGTAGTATAGGCCTGACTGACACCGGGGAGCTGTTTTTT
CASSIGLTDTGELFF
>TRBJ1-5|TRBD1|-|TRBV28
TGTGCCATTAGACAGGGGTATCAGCCCCAGCATTTT
CAIRQGYQPQHF
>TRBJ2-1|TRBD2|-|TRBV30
TGTGCCTGGAGTGTAGGGCTAGCGGACTCCTACAATGAGCAGTTCTTC
CAWSVGLADSYNEQFF
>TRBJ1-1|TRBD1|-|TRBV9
TGTGCCAGCAGCGCGATTGACAGGGGCCGTGAAGCTTTCTTT
CASSAIDRGREAFF